The sequence of this T cell receptor (beta chain) was determined in a study of cytomegalovirus exposure and HLA in healthy donors. The PCR used 60 Vbeta and 13 Jbeta primers. Sequenced by immunoSEQ multiplex PCR; TCRdb stores in-frame clones only, minus some. Of about 170,000 clones listed, just under 80% are singletons. Germline CDR1 MDHEN, CDR2 SYDVKM. The CDR3 runs to 18 residues. V was pared by 6 bases and J by 1 base, with 10 bases of the junction left unmatched. The receptor comes from a woman between 45 and 60 years old in good health and CMV-seropositive. The chain combines TRBV28 with TRBJ1-6; 9 bases line up with TRBD1. The sample taken for sequencing was PBMCs. In DNA form, the CDR3 reads TGTGCCAGCAGAGAGGACAGGGGAACTTGGTCCTATAATTCACCCCTCCACTTT. It yields the protein CASREDRGTWSYNSPLHF.